The 13 T cell receptor beta chains in this list originate from one sample, sequenced in a study of early T cells in non-severe SARS-CoV-2 infection. TCRdb re-called the 5' RACE reads through MiXCR, storing one row per CDR3 protein. The top ten hold approximately 6% of the sample, which has roughly 100,000 distinct CDR3 sequences, approximately 14% seen once. The specimen sequenced was whole blood. The source is an adult who was a healthcare worker with PCR-confirmed SARS-CoV-2 infection or an uninfected control (not recorded which).

This clonotype was seen many times. The V call is TRBV27, the J call TRBJ2-7, with unresolved D. The germline V and J ends were trimmed by 4 bases and 3 bases, with 19 bases remaining between them. This CDR3 region has 16 residues. Germline CDR1 is MNHEY and CDR2 is SMNVEV (reference sequence). The CDR3 spells CASSSLAREPLYEQYF. The DNA of the CDR3 is TGTGCCAGCAGTTCATTAGCCCGAGAACCCCTCTACGAGCAGTACTTC.

V and J are TRBV24-1 and TRBJ2-3; tentative D call: TRBD2 (5 bases). CDR1 is KGHDR, CDR2 SFDVKD, per germline. Trimming left V 6 bases short and J 2 bases short, with 14 bases between. CDR3 length equals 15 residues. CDR3 nucleotide sequence: TGTGCCACCAGTTTAGGGAGTGGAGTCACAGATACGCAGTATTTT. It is translated as CATSLGSGVTDTQYF.

Only a few counts were recorded for this clonotype. The chain carries TRBV12-2 and TRBJ2-3; whether TRBD1, the table's D call, matches the DNA was not checked. TRBV12-2 is noted as a pseudogene. CDR3 length: 19 amino acids. This CDR3 reads CASRPTRGSREDHTDTQYF. The CDR3 coding sequence is TGTGCAAGTCGCCCAACCCGGGGGTCCCGCGAGGATCACACAGATACGCAGTATTTT.

This clonotype was seen only once. This chain joins TRBV28 and TRBJ2-2, with 9 bases fitting TRBD1. The CDR3 loop spans 15 amino acids. With 4 bases clipped from V and 4 bases from J, the junction kept 4 bases outside the gene matches. The germline V gene has CDR1 MDHEN and CDR2 SYDVKM. CDR3 amino acids: CASSWDREGTGELFF. DNA of the CDR3: TGTGCCAGCAGTTGGGACAGGGAGGGCACCGGGGAGCTGTTTTTT.

This chain joins TRBV6-1 and TRBJ2-5; 7 bases fit TRBD1. V trimming: 3 bases; J trimming: 5 bases; junction bases outside the gene matches: 6. The CDR3 runs 14 residues. Germline assignment: CDR1 MNHNS and CDR2 SASEGT. CDR3 region: CASSETGSSETQYF. CDR3 DNA: TGTGCCAGCAGTGAGACAGGGAGTTCGGAGACCCAGTACTTC.

At least ten counts were recorded for this clonotype. The chain links TRBV3-1 to TRBJ2-7; D is possibly TRBD2 (6 bases). The ends were cut back, 4 bases at V and 6 bases at J, with 22 bases in the middle. The CDR3 loop spans 16 amino acids. CDR1 LGHDT and CDR2 YNNKEL come from the germline V gene (reference sequence). In DNA, the CDR3 is TGTGCCAGCAGCCCTGTAGGAATCGGGGGTTCGCGCGAGCAGTACTTC. Protein sequence: CASSPVGIGGSREQYF.

This clonotype came up a few times. The CDR3 bases are TGTGCCAGCAGCCCAAAGCGTAGCGGGAGTATCCACAATGAGCAGTTCTTC. It yields the protein CASSPKRSGSIHNEQFF. J is TRBJ2-1 and V is TRBV11-2; 9 bases map to TRBD2. V gave up 5 bases and J gave up 5 bases; unmatched junction bases: 13. The CDR3 sequence is 17 residues long. Germline CDR1 SGHAT, CDR2 FQNNGV.

The V and J genes are TRBV12-3 or TRBV12-4 and TRBJ2-1; tentatively, D is TRBD2 (5 bases). The length of the CDR3 is 13 residues. The germline V and J ends were trimmed by 0 bases and 9 bases, with 9 bases remaining between them. In nucleotides, the CDR3 is TGTGCCAGCAGTTTAGCGGGAGCCTCTGAGCAGTTCTTC. Translation gives CASSLAGASEQFF.

CDR3 nucleotide sequence: TGTGCCAGCAGTGGGGTGAGAGAGACCCAGTACTTC. Its translation: CASSGVRETQYF. The chain joins TRBV28 to TRBJ2-5; D not certain. Germline assignment: CDR1 MDHEN and CDR2 SYDVKM. The CDR3 covers 12 residues. Trimming stripped 5 bases from V and 4 bases from J, with 8 bases between. Together with reference TRBV28 and TRBJ2-5, the CDR3 gives the full variable domain: DVKVTQSSRYLVKRTGEKVFLECVQDMDHENMFWYRQDPGLGLRLIYFSYDVKMKEKGDIPEGYSVSREKKERFSLILESASTNQTSMYLCASSGVRETQYFGPGTRLLVL.

The chain has TRBV7-8 and TRBJ2-5; D call uncertain. The V gene lost 8 bases and the J gene lost 2 bases, with 3 bases spanning the gap. The length of the CDR3 is 10 residues. Germline V gene data show CDR1 as SGHVS and CDR2 as FQNEAQ. The CDR3 spells CASAQETQYF. Here the CDR3 DNA reads TGTGCCAGCGCTCAAGAGACCCAGTACTTC.

This clonotype occurred many times. CDR3 DNA: TGCGCCAGCAGCTTGGACGAGACCCAGTACTTC. Its protein is CASSLDETQYF. The chain carries TRBV5-1 and TRBJ2-5; no firm D call. CDR3 size: 11 residues. The germline V and J ends were trimmed by 0 bases and 5 bases, with 2 bases remaining between them. The germline V gene has CDR1 SGHRS and CDR2 YFSETQ.

This clonotype was seen at least ten times. The V and J genes are TRBV5-5 and TRBJ1-1, with a weak D call TRBD1 (6 bases). Germline V gene lookup returns CDR1 SGHKS and CDR2 YYEKEE (reference sequence). There are 14 residues in the CDR3. With 6 bases removed from V and 4 bases from J, the gap between germline ends came to 16 bases. This chain's CDR3 is CASTFGQQRTEAFF. The CDR3 DNA is TGTGCCAGCACTTTCGGACAGCAACGCACTGAAGCTTTCTTT.

This clonotype occurred many times. The genes are TRBV28 and TRBJ2-7, with D maybe TRBD2 (6 bases). The CDR3 loop spans 13 amino acids. The V end was cut by 6 bases, the J end by 5 bases, with 14 bases between. The germline V gene encodes CDR1 MDHEN and CDR2 SYDVKM. The CDR3 protein is CASSPGGEDEQYF. The CDR3 nucleotides read TGTGCCAGCAGCCCCGGGGGAGAGGACGAGCAGTACTTC.